One sample yielded the 30 T cell receptor beta chains listed below, sequenced in a study of identical twins. Each CDR3 protein gets one entry after TCRdb re-called the 5' RACE reads with MiXCR. The sample carries about 1.7 million distinct CDR3 sequences, around 29% recorded once. Material: cord blood. These receptors were collected from a newborn girl in good health.

V and J are TRBV14 and TRBJ1-2; TRBD1 is a possible D gene (6 bases). The germline V gene has CDR1 SGHDN and CDR2 FVKESK. Between the trimmed V and J ends, which lost 4 bases and 0 bases, there was a span of 18 bases. CDR3 length equals 17 residues. DNA of the CDR3: TGTGCCAGCAGCCGGTCGGCCGGGACAACCTCTAACTATGGCTACACCTTC. Protein: CASSRSAGTTSNYGYTF. The whole variable domain, remainder taken from reference TRBV14 and TRBJ1-2, is EAGVTQFPSHSVIEKGQTVTLRCDPISGHDNLYWYRRVMGKEIKFLLHFVKESKQDESGMPNNRFLAERTGGTYSTLKVQPAELEDSGVYFCASSRSAGTTSNYGYTFGSGTRLTVV.

This clonotype was counted between two and nine times. The V and J genes are TRBV4-2 and TRBJ2-3; TRBD2 matches at 8 bases. Germline V lookup: CDR1 LGHNA, CDR2 YNFKEQ. The CDR3 runs to 17 residues. The V gene end was trimmed by 0 bases and the J gene end by 4 bases; junction bases not matched to a gene: 9. DNA of the CDR3: TGTGCCAGCAGCCAAGACGCAGCGGGGGCCAGATCAGATACGCAGTATTTT. This codes for CASSQDAAGARSDTQYF.

The chain joins TRBV29-1 to TRBJ2-3, with D perhaps TRBD1 (5 bases). The germline V and J ends were trimmed by 5 bases and 1 base, with 13 bases remaining between them. The germline V gene has CDR1 SQVTM and CDR2 ANQGSEA. The CDR3 has 14 amino acids. The CDR3 DNA reads as TGCAGCGTTAAAAGGGGTGTTGGCACAGATACGCAGTATTTT. The encoded protein is CSVKRGVGTDTQYF.

This clonotype came up a few times. The chain links TRBV27 to TRBJ2-3; no reliable D call. Germline lookup yields CDR1 MNHEY and CDR2 SMNVEV (reference sequence). The CDR3 runs 14 residues. Deletions cut 5 bases from V and 1 base from J, with 10 bases between. CDR3 in amino acids: CASSTYFGTDTQYF. CDR3 DNA sequence: TGTGCCAGCAGTACGTACTTCGGCACAGATACGCAGTATTTT.

The chain recombines TRBV5-1 with TRBJ2-3; perhaps TRBD2 as D (5 bases). The V gene lost 2 bases and the J gene lost 10 bases, with 8 bases spanning the gap. Germline CDR1 and CDR2: SGHRS and YFSETQ. The CDR3 is made up of 11 amino acids. In DNA, the CDR3 is TGCGCCAGCAGCTTCGGGGATGCGCAGTATTTT. As protein: CASSFGDAQYF.

Concerning this clonotype: Relative to the germline gene, one junction end is altered; a read error may explain this. The chain is built from TRBV27 and TRBJ2-7; D is possibly TRBD2 (5 bases). The germline gives CDR1 MNHEY, CDR2 SMNVEV (reference sequence). This CDR3 is built from 13 residues. CDR3 protein: CAGSLRVSYEQYF. CDR3 bases: TGTGCCGGCAGTTTGAGGGTTTCCTACGAGCAGTACTTC.

V gene TRBV12-3 or TRBV12-4 combines with J gene TRBJ1-1; the D is unclear. This CDR3 spans 15 amino acids. Between the trimmed V and J ends, which lost 5 bases and 1 base, there was a span of 14 bases. CDR3: CASSRSGGRNTEAFF. The CDR3 DNA sequence: TGTGCCAGCAGTCGCTCGGGAGGGCGGAACACTGAAGCTTTCTTT.

V usage is TRBV29-1 and J usage is TRBJ1-1, with D possibly being TRBD1 (5 bases). Germline-derived CDR1 and CDR2 are SQVTM and ANQGSEA. V was shortened by 7 bases and J by 3 bases, with 15 bases between the two germline ends. This CDR3 spans 13 amino acids. Here the CDR3 reads CSADPRAYTEAFF. As DNA, the CDR3 is TGCAGCGCTGATCCCAGGGCGTACACTGAAGCTTTCTTT.

This clonotype was counted at least ten times. The chain recombines TRBV20-1 with TRBJ2-3; TRBD2 aligns across 7 bases. CDR1 is DFQATT, CDR2 SNEGSKA, per germline (reference sequence). The CDR3 totals 13 residues. The V and J ends lost 6 bases and 0 bases, in that order; junction bases with no gene match: 3. This CDR3 reads CSAERGSTDTQYF. The CDR3, as DNA: TGCAGTGCCGAGCGGGGTAGCACAGATACGCAGTATTTT.

The gene calls are TRBV6-2 or TRBV6-3 and TRBJ2-1; D is possibly TRBD1 or TRBD2 (6 bases each). Germline assignment: CDR1 MNHEY and CDR2 SVGEGT. The CDR3 contains 11 residues. V was cut by 2 bases and J by 15 bases, with 11 bases left in between. In DNA, the CDR3 is TGTGCCAGCAGTTACGTGGGGGGCCGGTTCTTC. This translates into CASSYVGGRFF.

V gene TRBV10-3 combines with J gene TRBJ2-3; 9 bases match TRBD2. V was clipped by 0 bases and J by 0 bases; unmatched bases: 7. The CDR3 is 18 residues long. Germline lookup yields CDR1 ENHRY and CDR2 SYGVKD. DNA for the CDR3: TGTGCCATCAGTGAGTCGAAATCCAGCGGGAGGAGCACAGATACGCAGTATTTT. It codes for CAISESKSSGRSTDTQYF.

This chain uses TRBV28 with TRBJ1-3; 9 bases match TRBD1. This CDR3 spans 18 amino acids. Trimming took 8 bases from V and 0 from J; bases not matched to a gene: 14. Per germline, CDR1 MDHEN and CDR2 SYDVKM. The CDR3: CASEPGQGKFGSGNTIYF. The CDR3 DNA reads as TGTGCCAGCGAACCGGGACAGGGAAAGTTCGGCTCTGGAAACACCATATATTTT.

This clonotype was observed at least ten times. V usage is TRBV20-1 and J usage is TRBJ2-3; no definite D call. Looked up from germline, CDR1 is DFQATT and CDR2 is SNEGSKA (reference sequence). The CDR3 has 11 amino acids. Trimming took 2 bases from V and 5 from J, leaving 5 bases between them. For the CDR3, the DNA is TGCAGTGCTAGATTGGGAGATACGCAGTATTTT. Translation: CSARLGDTQYF.

V usage is TRBV6-2 or TRBV6-3 and J usage is TRBJ2-1; possibly TRBD1 for D (5 bases). The CDR3 spans 19 residues. The ends were cut back, 4 bases at V and 0 bases at J, with 22 bases in the middle. The germline V gene encodes CDR1 MNHEY and CDR2 SVGEGT. CDR3: CASSWFRGRELHSYNEQFF. The CDR3, as DNA: TGTGCCAGCAGTTGGTTTAGGGGCAGGGAACTTCACTCCTACAATGAGCAGTTCTTC.

This chain joins TRBV7-2 and TRBJ2-7, with TRBD1 as a possible D gene (5 bases). This CDR3 has 16 amino acids. The germline V gene encodes CDR1 SGHTA and CDR2 FQGNSA. V lost 3 bases and J 2 bases, leaving 17 bases between the germline ends. The CDR3 sequence is CASSFQGLVITYEQYF. The CDR3 DNA reads TGTGCCAGCAGCTTTCAGGGTCTGGTGATCACCTACGAGCAGTACTTC. The variable domain in full, completed from reference TRBV7-2 and TRBJ2-7, reads GAGVSQSPSNKVTEKGKDVELRCDPISGHTALYWYRQSLGQGLEFLIYFQGNSAPDKSGLPSDRFSAERTGGSVSTLTIQRTQQEDSAVYLCASSFQGLVITYEQYFGPGTRLTVT.

This clonotype was seen at least ten times. The rearrangement uses TRBV20-1 and TRBJ2-7, with 7 bases lining up with TRBD2. This CDR3 comprises 15 residues. With V trimmed by 2 bases and J by 5 bases, 12 bases remained unmatched. The germline V gene encodes CDR1 DFQATT and CDR2 SNEGSKA (reference sequence). CDR3 bases: TGCAGTGCTAGAAATTTCGGACTAGGGATCCACGAGCAGTACTTC. This sequence encodes CSARNFGLGIHEQYF.

The rearrangement links TRBV30 to TRBJ1-5, with D unresolved. The V and J ends lost 2 bases and 4 bases respectively, with 9 bases between them. The CDR3 runs to 13 residues. In germline, CDR1 is GTSNPN, CDR2 SVGIG (reference sequence). The CDR3 DNA reads TGTGCCTGGAGTTCAGGTCAGAATCAGCCCCAGCATTTT. It codes for CAWSSGQNQPQHF.

The chain employs TRBV5-5 and TRBJ2-1; the D is unclear. The germline V gene encodes CDR1 SGHKS and CDR2 YYEKEE (reference sequence). V was cut by 2 bases and J by 3 bases, with 12 bases left in between. The CDR3 is 15 residues long. The CDR3 sequence: CASSFQWTGYNEQFF. The CDR3, as DNA: TGTGCCAGCAGCTTCCAATGGACGGGCTACAATGAGCAGTTCTTC.

CDR3 sequence (DNA): TGCGCCAGCAGCCTGCCACGAAGCCGAGGAAAAAACAATGAGCAGTTCTTC. Amino acids: CASSLPRSRGKNNEQFF. The gene calls are TRBV4-1 and TRBJ2-1; D ambiguous. The CDR3 is 17 residues long. Germline V gives CDR1 MGHRA, CDR2 YSYEKL. V was pared by 4 bases and J by 5 bases, with 21 bases between.

This clonotype was seen a handful of times. The chain combines TRBV7-2 with TRBJ2-3; D remains ambiguous. The CDR3 is 13 amino acids. In germline, CDR1 is SGHTA, CDR2 FQGNSA. V was clipped by 0 bases and J by 8 bases, with 9 bases between them. The CDR3, as DNA: TGTGCCAGCAGCTTAGCGGGCTCCAGTACGCAGTATTTT. Its translation is CASSLAGSSTQYF.

This rearrangement joins TRBV20-1 to TRBJ2-1, with 8 bases fitting TRBD1. CDR1 and CDR2 from the germline V gene are DFQATT and SNEGSKA (reference sequence). The CDR3 totals 14 residues. With 3 bases clipped from V and 10 bases from J, the junction kept 11 bases outside the gene matches. The DNA of the CDR3 is TGCAGTGCTAGGAACAGGGGGTTCTCCTACGAGCAGTTCTTC. Protein product: CSARNRGFSYEQFF.

This clonotype was counted only a few times. The chain has TRBV20-1 and TRBJ2-1, with 10 bases identical to TRBD2. In germline, CDR1 is DFQATT, CDR2 SNEGSKA (reference sequence). V lost 5 bases and J lost 7; bases outside the gene matches: 14. The CDR3 is made up of 16 amino acids. CDR3 loop: CSAQPLAGGVGNEQFF. Written as DNA, the CDR3 is TGCAGTGCTCAACCTTTAGCGGGGGGAGTGGGTAATGAGCAGTTCTTC.

The rearrangement joins TRBV9 to TRBJ1-2; D not certain. Trimming removed 0 bases at V and 0 bases at J, with 6 bases between. Germline loops: CDR1 SGDLS, CDR2 YYNGEE. The CDR3 spans 14 residues. In DNA, the CDR3 is TGTGCCAGCAGCGTAGCTCCGGCTAACTATGGCTACACCTTC. It yields the protein CASSVAPANYGYTF.

The V and J genes are TRBV27 and TRBJ2-4; D uncertain. The closer fit of TRBJ2-7 to the DNA end suggests the J call may be wrong. Germline CDR1 reads MNHEY; CDR2 reads SMNVEV (reference sequence). The CDR3 has 13 residues. CDR3 protein: CASSFQAPYEQYF. The CDR3 DNA reads as TGTGCCAGCAGTTTCCAAGCGCCCTACGAGCAGTACTTC.

This clonotype occurred a few times. This chain joins TRBV4-2 and TRBJ2-1; unclear D gene. The CDR3 extends over 12 amino acids. V was shortened by 2 bases and J by 4 bases, with 3 bases between the two germline ends. Germline V gene data show CDR1 as LGHNA and CDR2 as YNFKEQ. The CDR3 coding sequence is TGTGCCAGCAGCCAAATGTACAATGAGCAGTTCTTC. Amino acids: CASSQMYNEQFF.

This clonotype has only a few counts. V and J are TRBV10-3 and TRBJ2-5, with 7 bases matching TRBD2. The ends lost 2 bases at V and 11 bases at J; junction bases unmatched: 8. The CDR3 has 13 amino acids. The V gene's germline CDR1 is ENHRY and CDR2 SYGVKD. The CDR3, as DNA: TGTGCCATCAGTGAGCCAATAAGGACTAGTCAGTACTTC. This sequence encodes CAISEPIRTSQYF.

This clonotype was counted a few times. The chain uses TRBV19 and TRBJ2-5; the match to TRBD2 covers 8 bases. J lost 3 bases, V lost 7 bases, and 7 bases had no gene match. CDR3 length: 14 residues. Germline V lookup: CDR1 LNHDA, CDR2 SQIVND (reference sequence). This CDR3 is CASTDSGDKETQYF. CDR3 DNA sequence: TGTGCCAGTACAGATAGCGGGGATAAAGAGACCCAGTACTTC.

The chain recombines TRBV24-1 with TRBJ2-2; TRBD2 matches at 10 bases. The J segment lost 5 bases and the V segment lost 4 bases, leaving 6 bases of the junction unmatched. Looked up from germline, CDR1 is KGHDR and CDR2 is SFDVKD. The CDR3 consists of 16 residues. The CDR3 sequence: CATSDLQTSGTGELFF. The DNA for the CDR3 is TGTGCCACCAGTGACCTCCAGACTAGCGGGACCGGGGAGCTGTTTTTT.

Only a few counts were recorded for this clonotype. The rearrangement uses TRBV7-8 and TRBJ1-5; 10 positions agree with TRBD1. There are 20 residues in the CDR3. Germline V CDR1 and CDR2: SGHVS, FQNEAQ. The ends lost 2 bases at V and 0 bases at J; junction bases unmatched: 13. CDR3 loop: CASSLIPGTGAPYSNQPQHF. CDR3 nucleotide sequence: TGTGCCAGCAGCTTAATACCAGGGACAGGGGCGCCTTATAGCAATCAGCCCCAGCATTTT.

This clonotype occurred a few times. The V and J genes are TRBV11-1 and TRBJ2-7; D perhaps matches TRBD1 (5 bases). CDR3 length: 15 amino acids. V gave up 5 bases and J gave up 0 bases, with 14 bases separating them. CDR1 and CDR2 from the germline V gene are SGHAT and FQDESV (reference sequence). CDR3 loop: CASSKGAASSYEQYF. The CDR3 region has the DNA TGTGCCAGCAGCAAAGGGGCGGCAAGCTCCTACGAGCAGTACTTC. The full variable domain, completed using reference TRBV11-1 and TRBJ2-7, is EAEVAQSPRYKITEKSQAVAFWCDPISGHATLYWYRQILGQGPELLVQFQDESVVDDSQLPKDRFSAERLKGVDSTLKIQPAELGDSAMYLCASSKGAASSYEQYFGPGTRLTVT.